These T cell receptor beta chains were read from a single sample in a study of CD8 T cells in ankylosing spondylitis. Using its own MiXCR run on the 5' RACE reads, TCRdb lists one record per CDR3 protein. The table has around 150,000 distinct CDR3 sequences, 40% to 50% seen once. Sequencing was performed on synovial fluid, either unsorted or a sorted T cell fraction (not recorded which). The receptor source for this set is a male donor with ankylosing spondylitis. The CDR3 runs from the conserved cysteine through the conserved F or W. The D gene is left open where the match is weak. The size of a clone is reported for some rows only, either as once, few or many, or as a class for expanded clones.

TGTGCCAGCAGTTTAGACAGCGTGAAGGGGACTGAAGCTTTCTTT,CASSLDSVKGTEAFF,TRBV12-3/TRBV12-4,NA,TRBJ1-1,few
TGTGCCAGCATCCGCTACATCCGGGACAGGGGGCGGGAGACCCAGTACTTC,CASIRYIRDRGRETQYF,TRBV5-6,TRBD1,TRBJ2-5,NA
TGTGCCAGCAGCCCCCTGTCGCGACAGGAGCAGTACTTC,CASSPLSRQEQYF,TRBV5-6,NA,TRBJ2-7,many
TGTGCCAGCAACCTCGGTAATTCACCCCTCCACTTT,CASNLGNSPLHF,TRBV28,NA,TRBJ1-6,many
TGTGCCACGGGGCCCCTGGGCTCCTACGAGCAGTACTTC,CATGPLGSYEQYF,TRBV10-3,NA,TRBJ2-7,NA
TGTGCCACCAGCAGAGATCGGCCAGGCACTGAAGCTTTCTTT,CATSRDRPGTEAFF,TRBV15,NA,TRBJ1-1,few
TGTGCCAGCAGTGGCGGGGAGAGGAACGAGCAGTACTTC,CASSGGERNEQYF,TRBV6-1,NA,TRBJ2-7,NA
TGTGCCAGCAGCTCTCCCTTGACAGGGGCGAGCAGCACAGATACGCAGTATTTT,CASSSPLTGASSTDTQYF,TRBV9,TRBD1,TRBJ2-3,few
TGTGCCAGCACTCTTGAGGCGGGGACGCCCTACGAGCAGTACTTC,CASTLEAGTPYEQYF,TRBV6-2/TRBV6-3,NA,TRBJ2-7,NA
TGTGCCACCAGTGATCAGGGTTGGACTGAAGCTTTCTTT,CATSDQGWTEAFF,TRBV24-1,NA,TRBJ1-1,once
TGCAGCGTTGTCCTACCCTCGACAGTCTACCCCACCGATTTCAATCAGCCCCAGCATTTT,CSVVLPSTVYPTDFNQPQHF,TRBV29-1,NA,TRBJ1-5,NA
TGTGCCATCAGTGACCGACTAGCGGGGCCACCAGATACGCAGTATTTT,CAISDRLAGPPDTQYF,TRBV10-3,TRBD2,TRBJ2-3,once
TGCGCCAGCAGGGAGACTAGCGGGAGTCGGGATACGCAGTATTTT,CASRETSGSRDTQYF,TRBV4-3,TRBD2,TRBJ2-3,NA
TGTGCCAGCAGCCAAGTTTTTATGGCCAGGACTAACTATGGCTACACCTTC,CASSQVFMARTNYGYTF,TRBV3-1,NA,TRBJ1-2,NA
TGTGCCAGCGGGGGGGACATTCAGTACTTC,CASGGDIQYF,TRBV3-1,TRBD2,TRBJ2-4,NA
TGCGCCAGCAGCCTTCAAGGGGGTTTTAATTCACCCCTCCACTTT,CASSLQGGFNSPLHF,TRBV4-1,NA,TRBJ1-6,NA
TGCAGCGTTGAAGCCCCCTGGACTAGCGGGAGCTATGAGCAGTTCTTC,CSVEAPWTSGSYEQFF,TRBV29-1,TRBD2,TRBJ2-1,NA
TGTGCCAGCAGCTCTGGACTCTTCTCCTACGAGCAGTACTTC,CASSSGLFSYEQYF,TRBV5-6,NA,TRBJ2-7,few
TGTGCCAGCGGCTACCGGGCGGGAGGGCTCTACGAGCAGTACTTC,CASGYRAGGLYEQYF,TRBV27,TRBD2,TRBJ2-7,NA
TGTGCCAGCAGTGGGACAGGGGGCTCGGACGAGCAGTACTTC,CASSGTGGSDEQYF,TRBV12-3/TRBV12-4,TRBD1,TRBJ2-7,few